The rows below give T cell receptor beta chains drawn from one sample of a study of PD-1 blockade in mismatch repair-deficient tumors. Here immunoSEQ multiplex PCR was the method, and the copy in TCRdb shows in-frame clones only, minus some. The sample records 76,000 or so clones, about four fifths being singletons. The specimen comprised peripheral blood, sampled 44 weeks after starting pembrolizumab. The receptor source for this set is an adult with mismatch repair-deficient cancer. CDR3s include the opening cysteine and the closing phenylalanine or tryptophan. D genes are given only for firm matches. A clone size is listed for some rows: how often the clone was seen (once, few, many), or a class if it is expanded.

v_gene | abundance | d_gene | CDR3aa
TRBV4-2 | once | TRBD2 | CASSRPTSGGVLDEQFF
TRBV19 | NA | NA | CASSTTGPGSGEQYF
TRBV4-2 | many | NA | CASSQGGDSSPTDTQYF
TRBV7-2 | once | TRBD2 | CASSYLAGGPFHEQYF
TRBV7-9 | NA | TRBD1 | CASSLGTGGNTQYF
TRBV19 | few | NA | CASSIAGVITGELFF
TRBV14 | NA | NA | CASQGTGYEQYF
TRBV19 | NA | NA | CASSLVGGSKAEAFF
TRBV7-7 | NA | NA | CASSPSAGPQETQYF
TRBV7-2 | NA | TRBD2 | CVGTSGNSYNEQFF
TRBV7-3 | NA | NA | CASSPSPPTGPGELFF
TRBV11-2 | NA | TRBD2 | CASSLSSGSSYNEQFF
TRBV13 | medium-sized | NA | CASSADLTDTQYF
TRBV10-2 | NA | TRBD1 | CASSAAGGAFF
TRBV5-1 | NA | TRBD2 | CASTLGLAGNNEQFF
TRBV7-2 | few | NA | CASSFGVLSNTGELFF
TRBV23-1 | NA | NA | CASSQSLSRGYAHEQYF
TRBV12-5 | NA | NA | CASGQIVPSGNTEAFF
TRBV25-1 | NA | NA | CASSDAWTEAFF
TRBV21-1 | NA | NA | CASSRHRSSGVITDTQYF
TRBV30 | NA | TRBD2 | CAWTRFRSGGEQYF
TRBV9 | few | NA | CASSVDDEQFF
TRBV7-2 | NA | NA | CASSLDGKKSYEQYF
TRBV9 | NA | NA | CASSASRRAPGAYGYTF
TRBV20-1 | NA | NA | CSAWESGAFF
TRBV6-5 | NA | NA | CASSIGLNYGYTF
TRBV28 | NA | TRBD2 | CASSALSGRPSF
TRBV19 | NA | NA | CASKIGSYGYTF
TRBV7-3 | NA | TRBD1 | CASSWGQGGTGELFF
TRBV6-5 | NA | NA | CASSLADTDTQYF
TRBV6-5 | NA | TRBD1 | CASTIGQGINTEAFF
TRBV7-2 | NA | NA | CASSLADSQGTISNQPQHF
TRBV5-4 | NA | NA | CASSLVAGRDYEQYF
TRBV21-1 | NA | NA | CASSKYPGAPYEQYF
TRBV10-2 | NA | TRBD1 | CASSGGTGFYSNQPQHF
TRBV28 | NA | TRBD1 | CASSYTHNGQGHGYTF
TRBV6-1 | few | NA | CASRLTGEAFF
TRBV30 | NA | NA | CAWSGMATEAFF
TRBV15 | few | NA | CATSRGGEQYF
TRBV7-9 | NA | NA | CASNPPGHGYTF
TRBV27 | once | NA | CASSNLLETQYF
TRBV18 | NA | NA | CASSQDRLNTEAFF
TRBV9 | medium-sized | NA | CASSVEGSTDTQYF
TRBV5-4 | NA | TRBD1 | CASSFKGQGGEKLFF
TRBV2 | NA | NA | CASSGSAEGFF
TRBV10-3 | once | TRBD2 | CAISSGLAIYEQFF
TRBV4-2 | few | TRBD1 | CASSPRTGDNQPQHF
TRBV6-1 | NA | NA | CASSRYNEQFF